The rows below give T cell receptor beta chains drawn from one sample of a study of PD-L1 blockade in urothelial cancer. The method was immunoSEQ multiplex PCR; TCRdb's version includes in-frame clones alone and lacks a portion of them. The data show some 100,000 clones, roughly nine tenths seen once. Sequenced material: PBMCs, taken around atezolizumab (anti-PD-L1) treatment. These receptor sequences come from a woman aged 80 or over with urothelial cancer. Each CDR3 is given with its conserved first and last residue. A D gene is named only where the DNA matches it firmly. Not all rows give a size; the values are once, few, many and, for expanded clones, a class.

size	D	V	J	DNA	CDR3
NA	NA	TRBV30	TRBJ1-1	TGTGCCTGGAGCAAGACAGTAAACACTGAAGCTTTCTTT	CAWSKTVNTEAFF
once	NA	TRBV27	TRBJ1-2	TGTGCCAGCGCACCCTGGAGGGAGCTTGGCTACACCTTC	CASAPWRELGYTF
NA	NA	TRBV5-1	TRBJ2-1	TGCGCCAGCAGCCCAGCTACTAGGAATGAGCAGTTCTTC	CASSPATRNEQFF
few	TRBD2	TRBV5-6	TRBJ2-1	TGTGCCAGCAGCTTGGATGCGGGAGAAGTGTACAATGAGCAGTTCTTC	CASSLDAGEVYNEQFF
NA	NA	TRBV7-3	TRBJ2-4	TGTGCCAGCAGCTTAACGCCGGGAGCAATTCAGTACTTC	CASSLTPGAIQYF
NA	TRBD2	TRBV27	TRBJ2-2	TGTGCCAGCGCCCCTCTTTTACTAGCGGGAGGTAACGGGGAGCTGTTTTTT	CASAPLLLAGGNGELFF
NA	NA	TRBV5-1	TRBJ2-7	TGCGCCAGCAGCCCCACAGGGACCTCCTACGAGCAGTACTTC	CASSPTGTSYEQYF
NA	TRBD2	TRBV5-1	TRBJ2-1	TGCGCCAGCAGCTTGGCCAAAGCGGGGGGGGGCAATGAGCAGTTCTTC	CASSLAKAGGGNEQFF
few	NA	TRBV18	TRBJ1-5	TGTGCCAGCTCACCACCGCAGGGCCCGGATCAGCCCCAGCATTTT	CASSPPQGPDQPQHF
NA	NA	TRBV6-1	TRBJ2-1	TGTGCCAGCAGAAGGGGCCCCTACAATGAGCAGTTCTTC	CASRRGPYNEQFF
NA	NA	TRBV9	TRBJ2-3	TGTGCCAGCAGCGCCTACACAGATACGCAGTATTTT	CASSAYTDTQYF
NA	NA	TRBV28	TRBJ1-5	TGTGCCAGCAGTGGGGGGGGGCAGTTCCTAGACTATAGCAATCAGCCCCAGCATTTT	CASSGGGQFLDYSNQPQHF
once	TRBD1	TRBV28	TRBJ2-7	TGTGCCAGCAGTCGAACCGGGACAGGCTACGAGCAGTACTTC	CASSRTGTGYEQYF
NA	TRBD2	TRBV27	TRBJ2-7	TGTGCCAGCAGTATCCGTCCGGGAGGAAACTACGAGCAGTACTTC	CASSIRPGGNYEQYF
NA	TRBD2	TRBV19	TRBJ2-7	TGTGCCACCACACGGGACTACCAATTGGGCGAGCAGTACTTC	CATTRDYQLGEQYF
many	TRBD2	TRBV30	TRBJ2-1	TGTGCCTGGAGTGTAAGGGCGGGAGTTATTAATGAGCAGTTCTTC	CAWSVRAGVINEQFF
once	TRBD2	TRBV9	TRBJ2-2	TGTGCCAGCAGCGAAGGGACTAGTCCCGGGGAGCTGTTTTTT	CASSEGTSPGELFF
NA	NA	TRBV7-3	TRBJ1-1	TGTGCCAGCAGTCCCGCGTCCCCGAACACTGAAGCTTTCTTT	CASSPASPNTEAFF
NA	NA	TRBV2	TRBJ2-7	TGTGCCAGCGGGACGGGCGGACTATACGAGCAGTACTTC	CASGTGGLYEQYF
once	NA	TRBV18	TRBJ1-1	TGTGCCAGCCGGACGCGGGGCATGAACACTGAAGCTTTCTTT	CASRTRGMNTEAFF
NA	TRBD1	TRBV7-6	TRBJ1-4	TGTGCCAGCAGCGGGACAGGTTCAACTAATGAAAAACTGTTTTTT	CASSGTGSTNEKLFF
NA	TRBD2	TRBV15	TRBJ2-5	TGTGCCACCAGCAGAGACCAAGCGGGAGTGGAGACCCAGTACTTC	CATSRDQAGVETQYF
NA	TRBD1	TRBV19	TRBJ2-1	TGTGCCAGTAGTTCTACAGGGGTGGGTGAGCAGTTCTTC	CASSSTGVGEQFF
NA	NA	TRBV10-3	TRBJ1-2	TGTGCCATCAGTTCAGAGGGGAGGTATGGCTACACCTTC	CAISSEGRYGYTF
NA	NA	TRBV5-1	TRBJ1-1	TGCGCCAGCAGCTTGGCAGTCAACACTGAAGCTTTCTTT	CASSLAVNTEAFF